The 7 T cell receptor beta chains below come from one sample, sequenced in a study of blood T cells in healthy people across ages. Using a J-beta primer mix together with a sample-barcoded 5' primer, a second PCR was run for roughly 6 to 11 cycles. TCRdb re-called the 5' RACE reads through MiXCR, storing one row per CDR3 protein. The sample includes around 1.1 million distinct CDR3 sequences, 30% to 40% of them seen just once. Specimen: blood. All receptors derive from a young man in good health.

CDR3 residues: CASSSEGLDGEQYF. The CDR3 DNA sequence: TGCGCCAGCAGCTCGGAGGGACTAGACGGCGAGCAGTACTTC. The genes are TRBV5-1 and TRBJ2-5; TRBD2 matches at 8 bases. The J call may be in error: the DNA end matches TRBJ2-7 better. The length of the CDR3 is 14 residues. Germline lookup yields CDR1 SGHRS and CDR2 YFSETQ.

The rearrangement links TRBV20-1 to TRBJ2-3; 9 nucleotides match TRBD1. Unmatched junction bases numbered 9, after V lost 5 bases and J lost 6 bases. Germline loops: CDR1 DFQATT, CDR2 SNEGSKA (reference sequence). The CDR3 loop spans 14 amino acids. CDR3 sequence: CSASNRGRADTQYF. In nucleotides, the CDR3 is TGCAGTGCTTCGAACAGGGGGCGAGCGGATACGCAGTATTTT.

This clonotype was counted a few times. This sequence joins TRBV10-3 and TRBJ2-1; a weak D match, TRBD2 (6 bases). The V end lost 10 bases, the J end lost 10 bases, and 20 bases lay between the germline ends. The CDR3 runs 13 residues. Germline CDR1 reads ENHRY; CDR2 reads SYGVKD. CDR3 amino acids: CATWGVRAIEQFF. CDR3 in DNA: TGTGCCACTTGGGGGGTCAGGGCCATCGAGCAGTTCTTC.

V usage is TRBV7-9 and J usage is TRBJ2-2; D unclear. The V and J ends lost 7 bases and 6 bases respectively, with 9 bases between them. The CDR3 runs 12 residues. From germline, CDR1 is SEHNR and CDR2 FQNEAQ (reference sequence). CDR3 nucleotides: TGTGCCAGCACCCGGTCCGCCGGGGAGCTGTTTTTT. Protein product: CASTRSAGELFF.

This clonotype appeared a single time. The J gene is TRBJ2-2, the V gene TRBV29-1, with 8 bases identical to TRBD2. This CDR3 has 13 residues. CDR1 and CDR2 (germline): SQVTM, ANQGSEA. Trimming took 3 bases from V and 7 from J; bases not matched to a gene: 4. DNA for the CDR3: TGCAGCGTTGACGGGGGGGTAGTCGGGGAGCTGTTTTTT. Translating gives CSVDGGVVGELFF.

This clonotype has only a few counts. The genes are TRBV12-3 or TRBV12-4 and TRBJ2-7; D might be TRBD1 (5 bases). Trimming took off 3 bases at V and 5 bases at J, with 14 bases between the two ends. This CDR3 is 14 amino acids long. The CDR3 DNA is TGTGCCAGCAGTTTGCGCAGGGTAGGCCACGAGCAGTACTTC. Translating gives CASSLRRVGHEQYF.

This chain links TRBV7-9 with TRBJ1-6, with TRBD1 identical over 10 bases. The V segment lost 2 bases and the J segment 7 bases; nucleotides outside the gene matches: 8. Germline V lookup: CDR1 SEHNR, CDR2 FQNEAQ (reference sequence). The length of the CDR3 is 17 residues. In DNA, the CDR3 is TGTGCCAGCAGCTTAAAGAATGGGGACAGGGGAAATTCACCCCTCCACTTT. Encoded protein: CASSLKNGDRGNSPLHF.